The next 2 T cell receptor beta chains were all read from a single sample in a study of shared clonotypes between healthy human individuals (TCRdb year 2020). Library preparation employed the immunoSEQ multiplex PCR assay. TCRdb mirrors the immuneACCESS table, restricted to in-frame sequences. Some clones are absent from its copies; in checked studies, under half trace to an unresolved V gene, and the reason for the others is unknown. The sample contains fewer than 850,000 clones, about three quarters of them found a single time. The ten largest clones capture approximately 1.8% of the sample. Sequences were obtained from memory CD4+ T cells sorted from blood. Explained via the paper, the cell subset or site label denotes: CD45RA-negative fraction. These receptors were obtained from a woman in her twenties or thirties in good health.

The CDR3 loop reads CASNRQGWNTEAFF. DNA for the CDR3: TGTGCCAGCAATCGACAGGGGTGGAACACTGAAGCTTTCTTT. The chain recombines TRBV27 with TRBJ1-1; TRBD1 agrees at 8 bases. J lost 1 base, V lost 7 bases, and 5 bases had no gene match. This CDR3 is built from 14 residues. Germline assignment: CDR1 MNHEY and CDR2 SMNVEV (reference sequence).

The rearrangement uses TRBV5-1 and TRBJ2-7; no clear D. The CDR3 sequence is 13 residues long. Germline assignment: CDR1 SGHRS and CDR2 YFSETQ. The V end was cut by 5 bases, the J end by 2 bases, with 11 bases between. The CDR3 DNA is TGCGCCAGCAGAGTGATGTTTACCTACGAGCAGTACTTC. Translation: CASRVMFTYEQYF.